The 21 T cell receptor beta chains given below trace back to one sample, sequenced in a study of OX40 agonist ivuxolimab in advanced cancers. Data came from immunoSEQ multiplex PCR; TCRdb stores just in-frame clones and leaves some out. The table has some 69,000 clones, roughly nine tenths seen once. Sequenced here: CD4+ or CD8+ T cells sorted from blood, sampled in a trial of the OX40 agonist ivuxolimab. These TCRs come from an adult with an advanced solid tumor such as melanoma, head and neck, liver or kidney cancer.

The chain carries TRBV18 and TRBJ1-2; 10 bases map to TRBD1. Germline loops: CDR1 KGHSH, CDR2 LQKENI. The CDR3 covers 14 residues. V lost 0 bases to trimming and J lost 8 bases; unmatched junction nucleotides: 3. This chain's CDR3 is CASSPPGTGEGYTF. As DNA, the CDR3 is TGTGCCAGCTCACCACCGGGGACAGGGGAGGGCTACACCTTC. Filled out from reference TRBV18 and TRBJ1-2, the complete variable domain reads NAGVMQNPRHLVRRRGQEARLRCSPMKGHSHVYWYRQLPEEGLKFMVYLQKENIIDESGMPKERFSAEFPKEGPSILRIQQVVRGDSAAYFCASSPPGTGEGYTFGSGTRLTVV.

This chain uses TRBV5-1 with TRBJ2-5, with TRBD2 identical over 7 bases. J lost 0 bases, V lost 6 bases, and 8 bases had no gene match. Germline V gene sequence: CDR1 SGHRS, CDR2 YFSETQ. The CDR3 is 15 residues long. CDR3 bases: TGCGCCAGCACCCTTCAGGGAGGGGACCAAGAGACCCAGTACTTC. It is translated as CASTLQGGDQETQYF.

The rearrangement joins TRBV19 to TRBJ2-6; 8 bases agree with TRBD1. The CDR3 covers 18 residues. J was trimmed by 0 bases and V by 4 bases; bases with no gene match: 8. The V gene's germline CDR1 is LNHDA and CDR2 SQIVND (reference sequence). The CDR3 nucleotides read TGTGCCAGTAGTAAATCCGGGACAGGATACTCTGGGGCCAACGTCCTGACTTTC. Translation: CASSKSGTGYSGANVLTF.

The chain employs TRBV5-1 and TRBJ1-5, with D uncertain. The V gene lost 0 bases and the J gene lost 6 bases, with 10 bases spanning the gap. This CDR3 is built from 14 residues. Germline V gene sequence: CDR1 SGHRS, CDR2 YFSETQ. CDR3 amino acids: CASSLEFGLQPQHF. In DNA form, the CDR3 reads TGCGCCAGCAGCTTGGAGTTCGGCCTTCAGCCCCAGCATTTT. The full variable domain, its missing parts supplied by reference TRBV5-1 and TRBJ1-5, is KAGVTQTPRYLIKTRGQQVTLSCSPISGHRSVSWYQQTPGQGLQFLFEYFSETQRNKGNFPGRFSGRQFSNSRSEMNVSTLELGDSALYLCASSLEFGLQPQHFGDGTRLSIL.

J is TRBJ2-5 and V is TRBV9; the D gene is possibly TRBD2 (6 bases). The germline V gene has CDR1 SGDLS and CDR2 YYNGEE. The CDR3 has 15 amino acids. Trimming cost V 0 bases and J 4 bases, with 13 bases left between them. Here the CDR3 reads CASSVVGGGAETQYF. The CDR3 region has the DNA TGTGCCAGCAGCGTAGTCGGCGGAGGGGCAGAGACCCAGTACTTC.

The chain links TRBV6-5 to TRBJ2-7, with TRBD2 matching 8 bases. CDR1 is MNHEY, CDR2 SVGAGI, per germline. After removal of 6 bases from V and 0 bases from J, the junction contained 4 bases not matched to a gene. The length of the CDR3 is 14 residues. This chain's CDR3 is CASRPGGGSYEQYF. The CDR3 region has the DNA TGTGCCAGCAGACCCGGGGGGGGCTCCTACGAGCAGTACTTC.

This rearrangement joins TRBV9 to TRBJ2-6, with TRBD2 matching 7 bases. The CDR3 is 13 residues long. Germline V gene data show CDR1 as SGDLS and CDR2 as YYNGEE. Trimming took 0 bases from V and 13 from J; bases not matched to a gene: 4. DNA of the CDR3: TGTGCCAGCAGCGTAGGCGTGGGAGGGGTCCTGACTTTC. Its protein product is CASSVGVGGVLTF.

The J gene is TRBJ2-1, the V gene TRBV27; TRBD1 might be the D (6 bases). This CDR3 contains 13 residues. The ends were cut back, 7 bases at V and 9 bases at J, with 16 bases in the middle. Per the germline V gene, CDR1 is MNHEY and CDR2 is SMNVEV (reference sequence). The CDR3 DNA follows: TGTGCCAGCAAGCGGCCCGAACAGGGTGAGCAGTTCTTC. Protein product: CASKRPEQGEQFF.

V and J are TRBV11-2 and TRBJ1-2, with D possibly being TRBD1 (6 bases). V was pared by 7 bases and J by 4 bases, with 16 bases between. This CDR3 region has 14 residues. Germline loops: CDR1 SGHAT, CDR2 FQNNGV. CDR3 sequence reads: CASNRGGAVYGYTF. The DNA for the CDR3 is TGTGCCAGCAACAGAGGGGGGGCGGTCTATGGCTACACCTTC.

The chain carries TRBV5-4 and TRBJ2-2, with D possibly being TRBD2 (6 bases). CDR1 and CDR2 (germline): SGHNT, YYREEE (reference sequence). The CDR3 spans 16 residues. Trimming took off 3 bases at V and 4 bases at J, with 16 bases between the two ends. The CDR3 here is CASSWTGRELTGELFF. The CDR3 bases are TGTGCCAGCAGCTGGACCGGACGGGAGCTCACCGGGGAGCTGTTTTTT.

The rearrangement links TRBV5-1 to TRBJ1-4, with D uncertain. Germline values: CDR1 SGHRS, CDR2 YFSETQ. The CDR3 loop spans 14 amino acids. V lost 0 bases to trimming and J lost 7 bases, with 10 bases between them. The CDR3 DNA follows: TGCGCCAGCAGCTTGGAGGGTTTCGGTGAAAAACTGTTTTTT. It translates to CASSLEGFGEKLFF. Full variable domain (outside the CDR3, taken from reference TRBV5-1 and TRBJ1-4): KAGVTQTPRYLIKTRGQQVTLSCSPISGHRSVSWYQQTPGQGLQFLFEYFSETQRNKGNFPGRFSGRQFSNSRSEMNVSTLELGDSALYLCASSLEGFGEKLFFGSGTQLSVL.

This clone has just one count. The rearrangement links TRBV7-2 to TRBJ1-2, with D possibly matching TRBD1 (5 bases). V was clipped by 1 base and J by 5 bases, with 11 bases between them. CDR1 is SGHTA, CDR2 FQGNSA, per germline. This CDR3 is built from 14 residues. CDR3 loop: CASSLGRVEYGYTF. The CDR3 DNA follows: TGTGCCAGCAGCTTAGGCAGGGTGGAATATGGCTACACCTTC.

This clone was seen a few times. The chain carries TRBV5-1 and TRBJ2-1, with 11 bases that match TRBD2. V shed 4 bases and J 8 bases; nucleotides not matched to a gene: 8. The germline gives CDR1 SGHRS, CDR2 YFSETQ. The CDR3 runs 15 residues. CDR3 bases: TGCGCCAGCAGCACCCGGACTAGCGGGTTGGATGAGCAGTTCTTC. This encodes CASSTRTSGLDEQFF.

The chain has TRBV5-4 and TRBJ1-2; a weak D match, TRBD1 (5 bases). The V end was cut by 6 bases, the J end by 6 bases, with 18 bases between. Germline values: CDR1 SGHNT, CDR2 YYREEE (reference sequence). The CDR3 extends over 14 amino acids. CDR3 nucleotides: TGTGCCAGCATCGACCCCGGGGCCACTCATGGCTACACCTTC. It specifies CASIDPGATHGYTF.

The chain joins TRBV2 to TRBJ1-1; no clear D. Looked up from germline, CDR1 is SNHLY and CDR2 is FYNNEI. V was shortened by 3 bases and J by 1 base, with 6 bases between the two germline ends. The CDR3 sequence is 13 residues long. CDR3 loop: CASSDRENTEAFF. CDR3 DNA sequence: TGTGCCAGCAGTGACCGGGAGAACACTGAAGCTTTCTTT.

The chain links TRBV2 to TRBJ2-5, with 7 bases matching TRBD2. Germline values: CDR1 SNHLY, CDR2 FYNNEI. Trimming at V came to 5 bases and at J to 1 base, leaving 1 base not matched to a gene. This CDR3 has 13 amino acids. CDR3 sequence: CASSLAVQETQYF. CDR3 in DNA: TGTGCCAGCAGTCTAGCGGTCCAAGAGACCCAGTACTTC.

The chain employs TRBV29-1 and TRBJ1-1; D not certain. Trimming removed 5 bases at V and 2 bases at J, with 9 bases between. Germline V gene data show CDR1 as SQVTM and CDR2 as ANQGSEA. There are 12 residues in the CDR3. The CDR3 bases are TGCAGCGTTTCTGGCCTAAACACTGAAGCTTTCTTT. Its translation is CSVSGLNTEAFF.

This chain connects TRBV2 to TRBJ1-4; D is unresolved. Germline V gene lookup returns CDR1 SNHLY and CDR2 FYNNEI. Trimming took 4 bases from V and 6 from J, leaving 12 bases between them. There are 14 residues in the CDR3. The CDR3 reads CASSGEHTYEKLFF. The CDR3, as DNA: TGTGCCAGCAGTGGTGAGCATACGTATGAAAAACTGTTTTTT.

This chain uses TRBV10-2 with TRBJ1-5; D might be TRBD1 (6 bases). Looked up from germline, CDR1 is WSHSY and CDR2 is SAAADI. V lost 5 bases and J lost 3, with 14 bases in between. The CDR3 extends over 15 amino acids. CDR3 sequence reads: CASSSSQGPNQPQHF. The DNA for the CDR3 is TGCGCCAGCAGTTCGTCACAGGGACCCAATCAGCCCCAGCATTTT.

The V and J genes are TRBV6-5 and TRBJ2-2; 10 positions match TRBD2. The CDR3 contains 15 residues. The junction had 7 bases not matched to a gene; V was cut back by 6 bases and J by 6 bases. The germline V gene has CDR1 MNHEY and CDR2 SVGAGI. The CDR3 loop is CASSTSGNLAGELFF. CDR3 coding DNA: TGTGCCAGCAGCACTAGCGGGAATTTGGCCGGGGAGCTGTTTTTT.

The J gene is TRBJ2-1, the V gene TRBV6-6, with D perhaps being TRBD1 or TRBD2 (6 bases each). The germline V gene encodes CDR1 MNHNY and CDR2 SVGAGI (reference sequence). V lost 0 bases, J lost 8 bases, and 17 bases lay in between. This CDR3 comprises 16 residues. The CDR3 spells CASSYSKLKRGDEQFF. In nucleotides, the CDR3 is TGTGCCAGCAGTTACTCGAAACTGAAGAGGGGGGATGAGCAGTTCTTC.